This T cell receptor beta chain stems from a study of identical twins (dated by TCRdb to about 2016). In terms of the full investigation: TCR alpha and beta repertoires from monozygotic twins, unrelated adults of various ages and cord blood were deep-sequenced to test whether fetal clonotypes persist. To rule out contamination, the twin experiments were replicated at different times with different library preparation protocols.

Every donor in the study was a healthy Caucasian. Clipping removes 4 bases from V and 4 bases from J, with 7 as the unmatched junction base count. Counted from cysteine to phenylalanine, this CDR3 has 15 amino acids. Of the read, only the CDR3 DNA is kept; its 45 bases are in frame from base 1. CDR1 and CDR2 (SGHTS, YDEGEE) derive from the germline V gene. To note about this clonotype: No antigen is known for it. Within one base of it there is no much larger clone, and no base qualities were kept.

To prepare the library, 5' RACE was applied. TCRdb lists the instrument as Illumina HiSeq 2000. A universal primer binding site was added through template switching, and the final cDNA carried a unique molecular identifier so that TCR cDNA molecules could be counted accurately. Specific primers in the conserved constant-segment region were used to synthesize first-strand cDNA for the TCR alpha and beta chains. Each cDNA library was double barcoded, with a SMART-Mk sample barcode plus Illumina barcodes, to control for contamination. TruSeq adapter sequences along with Illumina sample barcodes were introduced in two successive PCR steps. TCR alpha and beta cDNA libraries were sequenced on the Illumina HiSeq platform with custom primers. Per the original workflow: Unique molecular identifiers were extracted from raw reads with MiGEC, and CDR3 positions were determined with MiXCR. For each individual, recombination models were inferred using an EM algorithm with the repgenHMM and IGoR tools. The analysis of shared clonotypes was done with the tcR package in R, with sharing normalized by the product of cloneset sizes. Out-of-frame nonproductive sequences were analyzed to study raw recombination free of thymic and clonal selection effects. TCRdb ran its own pipeline on the public reads, namely fastp trimming at Q25 and MiXCR clone calling, and kept in-frame beta chains. Duplicate CDR3 protein sequences are folded into a single record with the most common DNA and genes. The V and J calls and clone size come from TCRdb's table, not from the authors' own analysis. In this sample the table shows around 1.7 million distinct CDR3 sequences, under 35% of which occur a single time. The ten largest clones take up over 0.25% of the sample.

The study at large found these results: Fewer insertions were carried by abundant cord blood beta clonotypes, a similar but weaker trend appeared in young adult naive repertoires, and no such trend appeared in memory repertoires. In monozygotic twins, out-of-frame TCR alpha sharing was systematically underestimated by recombination models, although the models agreed with sharing between unrelated individuals. Excess twin sharing in beta out-of-frame sequences was weaker because fewer shared sequences lowered the signal-to-noise ratio. Because the same donors could not be followed over many years, the conclusions relied on cross-sectional statistical analysis. Invariant T cells such as MAIT and iNKT could partly confound zero-insertion analyses, though diverse VJ usage argued against this for most clonotypes. Out-of-frame TCR alpha sequences shared between twins showed an excess of low generation-probability sequences compared with coincidental sharing between unrelated individuals.

This TCR came from a newborn girl in good health. Specimen: cord blood. The sequence links TRBV5-8 to TRBJ2-2; 7 bases in between match TRBD1. The nucleotide sequence reads as follows: TGTGCCAGCAGCAAGACGGGACAGCTCACCGGGGAGCTGTTTTTT. The translation is CASSKTGQLTGELFF.